This is a list of T cell receptor beta chains from one sample in a study of human T cells and chemical hapten exposure. TCRdb re-called the RACE reads through MiXCR, storing one row per CDR3 protein. Of tens of thousands of distinct CDR3 sequences listed, 6.5% to 8.5% are singletons. The sequencing here drew on whole blood, taken in connection with sensitization to the hapten diphenylcyclopropenone (DPC). The origin of the receptors is a woman in her thirties with alopecia areata. Some clones in this sample may be carry-over from other donors' samples. Each CDR3 is given with its conserved first and last residue. The D gene is left open where the match is weak. Not every row has a clone size; where given, it reads once, few, many or a size class.

cdr3_aa: CASSLSPTAQETQYF; cdr3_nt: TGTGCCAGCAGTTTATCCCCGACAGCCCAAGAGACCCAGTACTTC; v_call: TRBV27; j_call: TRBJ2-5; clone_size: -; d_call: -
cdr3_aa: CASSGDGNYGYTF; cdr3_nt: TGTGCCAGCAGTGGGGACGGGAACTATGGCTACACCTTC; v_call: TRBV6-1; j_call: TRBJ1-2; clone_size: few; d_call: -
cdr3_aa: CASRPDGVTIYF; cdr3_nt: TGTGCCAGCAGACCAGACGGAGTCACCATATATTTT; v_call: TRBV12-3/TRBV12-4; j_call: TRBJ1-3; clone_size: few; d_call: -
cdr3_aa: CASSWRTGRIMNTEAFF; cdr3_nt: TGTGCCAGCAGTTGGCGGACAGGCAGGATCATGAACACTGAAGCTTTCTTT; v_call: TRBV6-5; j_call: TRBJ1-1; clone_size: -; d_call: TRBD1
cdr3_aa: CASTLSRDTEAFF; cdr3_nt: TGTGCCAGCACTCTCAGTAGGGATACTGAAGCTTTCTTT; v_call: TRBV12-3/TRBV12-4; j_call: TRBJ1-1; clone_size: -; d_call: -
cdr3_aa: CASSLGAGPVGYEQYF; cdr3_nt: TGCGCCAGCAGCTTGGGGGCAGGCCCAGTCGGCTACGAGCAGTACTTC; v_call: TRBV5-1; j_call: TRBJ2-7; clone_size: many; d_call: -
cdr3_aa: CASSPRTVLSTDTQYF; cdr3_nt: TGCGCCAGCAGCCCCCGGACAGTTCTCAGCACAGATACGCAGTATTTT; v_call: TRBV4-1; j_call: TRBJ2-3; clone_size: -; d_call: -
cdr3_aa: CSVVLAGGQETQYF; cdr3_nt: TGCAGCGTTGTCCTAGCGGGGGGGCAAGAGACCCAGTACTTC; v_call: TRBV29-1; j_call: TRBJ2-5; clone_size: many; d_call: TRBD2
cdr3_aa: CASSLLGLPYEQYF; cdr3_nt: TGTGCCAGCAGTCTCCTAGGACTGCCGTACGAGCAGTACTTC; v_call: TRBV12-3/TRBV12-4; j_call: TRBJ2-7; clone_size: many; d_call: -
cdr3_aa: CASSPSGQLRGTDTQYF; cdr3_nt: TGTGCCAGCAGCCCATCGGGACAGCTAAGGGGCACAGATACGCAGTATTTT; v_call: TRBV3-1; j_call: TRBJ2-3; clone_size: few; d_call: TRBD1
cdr3_aa: CASSSSAGNTEAFF; cdr3_nt: TGCGCCAGCAGCTCATCTGCCGGGAACACTGAAGCTTTCTTT; v_call: TRBV5-1; j_call: TRBJ1-1; clone_size: few; d_call: -
cdr3_aa: CASSESIIRDYGYTF; cdr3_nt: TGCGCCAGCAGTGAGTCGATTATCAGGGATTATGGCTACACCTTC; v_call: TRBV10-2; j_call: TRBJ1-2; clone_size: -; d_call: -
cdr3_aa: CASSLQGSDTQYF; cdr3_nt: TGTGCCAGCAGCTTACAGGGTTCAGATACGCAGTATTTT; v_call: TRBV7-2; j_call: TRBJ2-3; clone_size: many; d_call: -
cdr3_aa: CASSQDSRGGIQYF; cdr3_nt: TGTGCCAGCAGCCAAGATAGCCGCGGGGGCATTCAGTACTTC; v_call: TRBV3-1; j_call: TRBJ2-4; clone_size: many; d_call: TRBD2
cdr3_aa: CASSQGLSTVYGYTF; cdr3_nt: TGTGCCAGCAGCCAGGGCCTCAGCACAGTCTATGGCTACACCTTC; v_call: TRBV3-1; j_call: TRBJ1-2; clone_size: few; d_call: -
cdr3_aa: CASSTTPGGIDQPQHF; cdr3_nt: TGTGCCAGCAGTACAACGCCCGGGGGTATCGATCAGCCCCAGCATTTT; v_call: TRBV2; j_call: TRBJ1-5; clone_size: many; d_call: -
cdr3_aa: CASSIAGTGELFF; cdr3_nt: TGTGCCAGTAGTATCGCGGGGACCGGGGAGCTGTTTTTT; v_call: TRBV19; j_call: TRBJ2-2; clone_size: many; d_call: -
cdr3_aa: CATSAVPGTSGGWDTQYF; cdr3_nt: TGTGCCACCAGTGCCGTCCCCGGCACTAGCGGGGGTTGGGATACGCAGTATTTT; v_call: TRBV24-1; j_call: TRBJ2-3; clone_size: -; d_call: TRBD2
cdr3_aa: CSARGGTSGTSFTDTQYF; cdr3_nt: TGCAGTGCTAGGGGCGGGACTAGCGGGACGAGCTTCACAGATACGCAGTATTTT; v_call: TRBV20-1; j_call: TRBJ2-3; clone_size: many; d_call: TRBD2
cdr3_aa: CASSRTGSNPDTQYF; cdr3_nt: TGTGCCAGCAGTCGGACAGGGTCCAATCCAGATACGCAGTATTTT; v_call: TRBV7-9; j_call: TRBJ2-3; clone_size: few; d_call: TRBD1
cdr3_aa: CASTKPGFHPEAFF; cdr3_nt: TGTGCCAGCACCAAACCAGGGTTTCATCCTGAAGCTTTCTTT; v_call: TRBV12-3/TRBV12-4; j_call: TRBJ1-1; clone_size: many; d_call: -
cdr3_aa: CASSTRTVGLAEAFF; cdr3_nt: TGTGCCAGCAGTACAAGGACAGTGGGCTTGGCTGAAGCTTTCTTT; v_call: TRBV6-1; j_call: TRBJ1-1; clone_size: many; d_call: -
cdr3_aa: CASSRQGGGRDTQYF; cdr3_nt: TGTGCCAGCAGTCGCCAAGGAGGGGGCCGGGATACGCAGTATTTT; v_call: TRBV6-5; j_call: TRBJ2-3; clone_size: many; d_call: -
cdr3_aa: CASSLTPRGLEYF; cdr3_nt: TGTGCCAGCAGCCTGACCCCCAGGGGACTAGAATATTTT; v_call: TRBV12-3/TRBV12-4; j_call: TRBJ2-3; clone_size: many; d_call: TRBD2
cdr3_aa: CASSSGGGSTDTQYF; cdr3_nt: TGTGCCAGCAGTTCGGGCGGGGGAAGCACAGATACGCAGTATTTT; v_call: TRBV6-5; j_call: TRBJ2-3; clone_size: many; d_call: TRBD2